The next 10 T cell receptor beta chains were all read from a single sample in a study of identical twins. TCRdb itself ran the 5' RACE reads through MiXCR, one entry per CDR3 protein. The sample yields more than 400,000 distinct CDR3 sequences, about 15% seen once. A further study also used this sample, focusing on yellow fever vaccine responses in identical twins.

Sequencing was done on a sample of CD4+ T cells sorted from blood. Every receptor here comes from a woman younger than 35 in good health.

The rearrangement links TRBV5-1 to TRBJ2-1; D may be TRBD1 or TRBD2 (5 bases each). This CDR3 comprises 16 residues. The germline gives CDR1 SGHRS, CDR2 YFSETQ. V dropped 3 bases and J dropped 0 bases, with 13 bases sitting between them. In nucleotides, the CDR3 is TGCGCCAGCAGCTCGGGGCTGATCAGCTCCTACAATGAGCAGTTCTTC. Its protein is CASSSGLISSYNEQFF.

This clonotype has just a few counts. DNA for the CDR3: TGTGCCAGCAGTTTAGGGGAGGACTATGGCTACACCTTC. Translated: CASSLGEDYGYTF. V is TRBV12-3 or TRBV12-4 and J is TRBJ1-2; D is ambiguous. The length of the CDR3 is 13 residues. Trimming took off 1 base at V and 3 bases at J, with 6 bases between the two ends.

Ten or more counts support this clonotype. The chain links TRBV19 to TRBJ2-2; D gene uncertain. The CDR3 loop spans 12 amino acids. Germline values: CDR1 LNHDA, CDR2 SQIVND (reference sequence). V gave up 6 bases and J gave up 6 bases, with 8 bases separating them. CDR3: CASRWFAGELFF. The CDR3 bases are TGTGCCAGTAGATGGTTCGCCGGGGAGCTGTTTTTT.

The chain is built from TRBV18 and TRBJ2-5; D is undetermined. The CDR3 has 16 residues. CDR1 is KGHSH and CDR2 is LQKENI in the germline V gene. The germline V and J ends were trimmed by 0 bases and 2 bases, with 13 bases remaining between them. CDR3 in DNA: TGTGCCAGCTCACCACCTAATCCGGCAAAACAAGAGACCCAGTACTTC. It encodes CASSPPNPAKQETQYF.

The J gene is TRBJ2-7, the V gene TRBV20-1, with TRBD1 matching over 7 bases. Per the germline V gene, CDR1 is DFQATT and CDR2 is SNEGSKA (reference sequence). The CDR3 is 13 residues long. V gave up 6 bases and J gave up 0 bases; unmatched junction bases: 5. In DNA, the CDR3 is TGCAGTGCCACCGGACAGGACTCCTACGAGCAGTACGTC. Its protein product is CSATGQDSYEQYV.

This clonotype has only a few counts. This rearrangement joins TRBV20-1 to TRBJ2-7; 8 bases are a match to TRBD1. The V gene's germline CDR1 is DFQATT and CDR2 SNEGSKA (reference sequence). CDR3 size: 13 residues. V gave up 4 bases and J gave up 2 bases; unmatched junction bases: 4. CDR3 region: CSATGQGPYEQYF. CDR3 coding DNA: TGCAGTGCTACCGGACAGGGACCCTACGAGCAGTACTTC.

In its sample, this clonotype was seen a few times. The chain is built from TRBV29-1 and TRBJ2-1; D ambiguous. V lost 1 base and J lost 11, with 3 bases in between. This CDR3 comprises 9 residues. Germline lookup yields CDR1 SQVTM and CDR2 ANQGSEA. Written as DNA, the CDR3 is TGCAGCGTTGAAGGCCAGCAGTTCTTC. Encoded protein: CSVEGQQFF.

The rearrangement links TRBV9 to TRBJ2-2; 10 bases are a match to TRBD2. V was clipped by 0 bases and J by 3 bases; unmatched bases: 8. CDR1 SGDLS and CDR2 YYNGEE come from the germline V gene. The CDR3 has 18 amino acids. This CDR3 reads CASSVEGSGRADTGELFF. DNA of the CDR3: TGTGCCAGCAGCGTAGAGGGCAGCGGGAGGGCCGACACCGGGGAGCTGTTTTTT.

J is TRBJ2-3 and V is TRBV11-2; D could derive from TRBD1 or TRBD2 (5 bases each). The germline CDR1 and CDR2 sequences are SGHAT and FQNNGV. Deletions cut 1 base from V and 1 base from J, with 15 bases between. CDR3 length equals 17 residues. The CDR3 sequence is CASSLGGGGKRTDTQYF. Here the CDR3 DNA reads TGTGCCAGCAGCTTAGGGGGTGGGGGTAAGCGCACAGATACGCAGTATTTT.

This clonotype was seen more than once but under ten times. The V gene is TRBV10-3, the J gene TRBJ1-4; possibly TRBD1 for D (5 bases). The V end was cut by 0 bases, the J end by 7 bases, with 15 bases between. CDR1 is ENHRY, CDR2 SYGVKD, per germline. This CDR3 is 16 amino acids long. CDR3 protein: CAISESKRRGGEKLFF. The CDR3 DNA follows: TGTGCCATCAGTGAGTCGAAGAGGAGGGGAGGTGAAAAACTGTTTTTT.